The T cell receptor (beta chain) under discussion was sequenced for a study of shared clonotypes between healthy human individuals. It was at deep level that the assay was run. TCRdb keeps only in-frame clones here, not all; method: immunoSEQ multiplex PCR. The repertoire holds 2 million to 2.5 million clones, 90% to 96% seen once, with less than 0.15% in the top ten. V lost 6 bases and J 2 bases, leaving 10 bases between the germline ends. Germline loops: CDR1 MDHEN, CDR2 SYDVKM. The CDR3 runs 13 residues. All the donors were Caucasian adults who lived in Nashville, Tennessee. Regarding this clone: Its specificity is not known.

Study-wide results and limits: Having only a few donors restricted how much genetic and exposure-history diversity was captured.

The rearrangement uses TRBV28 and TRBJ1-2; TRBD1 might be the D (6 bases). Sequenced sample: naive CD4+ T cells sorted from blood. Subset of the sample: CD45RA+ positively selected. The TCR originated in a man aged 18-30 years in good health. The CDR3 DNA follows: TGTGCCAGCAGCAAACAGGGAAACTATGGCTACACCTTC. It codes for CASSKQGNYGYTF.